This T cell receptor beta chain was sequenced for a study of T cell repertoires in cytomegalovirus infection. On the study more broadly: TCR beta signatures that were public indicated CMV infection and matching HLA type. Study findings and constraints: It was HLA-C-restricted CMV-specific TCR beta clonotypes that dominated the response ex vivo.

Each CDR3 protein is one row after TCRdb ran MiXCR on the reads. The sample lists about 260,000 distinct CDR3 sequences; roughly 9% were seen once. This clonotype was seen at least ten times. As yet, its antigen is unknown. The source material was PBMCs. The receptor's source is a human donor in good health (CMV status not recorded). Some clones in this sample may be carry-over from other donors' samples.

The CDR3 spells CASSQDRLGQPQHF. CDR3 DNA: TGCGCCAGCAGCCAAGATCGTCTGGGTCAGCCCCAGCATTTT. V and J are TRBV4-1 and TRBJ1-5, with no clear D. CDR3 length equals 14 residues. Trimming took 0 bases from V and 6 from J, leaving 9 bases between them. Germline-derived CDR1 and CDR2 are MGHRA and YSYEKL.